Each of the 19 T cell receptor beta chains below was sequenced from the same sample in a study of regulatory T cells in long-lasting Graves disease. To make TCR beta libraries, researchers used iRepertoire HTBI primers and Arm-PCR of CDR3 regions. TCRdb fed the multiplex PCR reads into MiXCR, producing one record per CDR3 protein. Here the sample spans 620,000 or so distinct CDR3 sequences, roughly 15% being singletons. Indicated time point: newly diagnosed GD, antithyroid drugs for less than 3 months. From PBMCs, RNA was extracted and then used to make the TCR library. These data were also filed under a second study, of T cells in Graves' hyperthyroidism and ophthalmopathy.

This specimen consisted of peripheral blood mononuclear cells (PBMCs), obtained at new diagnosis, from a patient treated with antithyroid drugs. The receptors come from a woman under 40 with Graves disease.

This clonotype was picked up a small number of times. The CDR3 DNA is TGCAGTGCTAGAGAGGAGGGGTGGAATTCACCCCTCCACTTT. Protein sequence: CSAREEGWNSPLHF. The chain combines TRBV20-1 with TRBJ1-6; D may be TRBD1 (5 bases). V lost 0 bases and J 7 bases, leaving 10 bases between the germline ends. Germline CDR1 and CDR2: DFQATT and SNEGSKA (reference sequence). This CDR3 comprises 14 residues.

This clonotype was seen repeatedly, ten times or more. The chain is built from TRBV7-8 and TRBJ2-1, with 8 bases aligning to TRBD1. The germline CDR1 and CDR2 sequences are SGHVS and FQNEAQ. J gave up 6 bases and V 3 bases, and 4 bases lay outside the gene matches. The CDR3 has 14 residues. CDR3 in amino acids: CASSLTTGANEQFF. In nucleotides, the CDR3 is TGTGCCAGCAGCTTGACGACAGGGGCCAATGAGCAGTTCTTC.

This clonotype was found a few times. CDR3 DNA sequence: TGTGCCAGCAGCGTAACGATAGCGGGAGACTTTCCAGAGACCCAGTACTTC. Translating gives CASSVTIAGDFPETQYF. This chain uses TRBV9 with TRBJ2-5, with 9 positions matching TRBD2. J was trimmed by 4 bases and V by 1 base; bases with no gene match: 11. Germline V gives CDR1 SGDLS, CDR2 YYNGEE. The CDR3 has 17 residues. Combining the CDR3 with reference TRBV9 and TRBJ2-5 gives the whole variable domain DSGVTQTPKHLITATGQRVTLRCSPRSGDLSVYWYQQSLDQGLQFLIQYYNGEERAKGNILERFSAQQFPDLHSELNLSSLELGDSALYFCASSVTIAGDFPETQYFGPGTRLLVL.

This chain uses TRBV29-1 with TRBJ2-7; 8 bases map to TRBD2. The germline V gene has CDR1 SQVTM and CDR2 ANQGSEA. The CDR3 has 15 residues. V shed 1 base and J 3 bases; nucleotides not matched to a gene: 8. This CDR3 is CSVEGEAGALYEQYF. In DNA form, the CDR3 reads TGCAGCGTTGAAGGAGAAGCGGGAGCCCTCTACGAGCAGTACTTC.

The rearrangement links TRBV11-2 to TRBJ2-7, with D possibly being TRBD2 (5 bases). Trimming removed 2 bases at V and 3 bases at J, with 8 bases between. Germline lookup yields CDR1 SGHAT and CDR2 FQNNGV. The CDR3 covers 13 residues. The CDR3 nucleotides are TGTGCCAGCAGCTTATCTGGACTCTACGAGCAGTACTTC. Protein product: CASSLSGLYEQYF.

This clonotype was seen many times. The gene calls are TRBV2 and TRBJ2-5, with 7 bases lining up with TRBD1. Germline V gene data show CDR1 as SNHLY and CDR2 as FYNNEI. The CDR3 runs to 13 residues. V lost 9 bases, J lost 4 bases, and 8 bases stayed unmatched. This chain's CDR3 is CASAEQGTETQYF. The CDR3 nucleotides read TGTGCCAGTGCAGAACAGGGGACAGAGACCCAGTACTTC.

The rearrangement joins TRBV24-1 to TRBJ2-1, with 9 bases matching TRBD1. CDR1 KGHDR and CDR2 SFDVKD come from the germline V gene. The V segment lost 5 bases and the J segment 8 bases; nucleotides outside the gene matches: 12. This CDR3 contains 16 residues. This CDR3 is CATSGPRTGVGYEQFF. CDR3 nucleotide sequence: TGTGCCACCAGTGGTCCCAGGACAGGGGTCGGTTATGAGCAGTTCTTC.

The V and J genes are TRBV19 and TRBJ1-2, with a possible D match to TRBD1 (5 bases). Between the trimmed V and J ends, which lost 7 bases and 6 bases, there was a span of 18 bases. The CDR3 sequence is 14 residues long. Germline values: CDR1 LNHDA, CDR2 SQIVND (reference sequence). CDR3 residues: CASKRLGRVDGYTF. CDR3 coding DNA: TGTGCCAGTAAGAGATTAGGCAGGGTGGATGGCTACACCTTC. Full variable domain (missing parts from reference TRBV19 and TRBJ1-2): DGGITQSPKYLFRKEGQNVTLSCEQNLNHDAMYWYRQDPGQGLRLIYYSQIVNDFQKGDIAEGYSVSREKKESFPLTVTSAQKNPTAFYLCASKRLGRVDGYTFGSGTRLTVV.

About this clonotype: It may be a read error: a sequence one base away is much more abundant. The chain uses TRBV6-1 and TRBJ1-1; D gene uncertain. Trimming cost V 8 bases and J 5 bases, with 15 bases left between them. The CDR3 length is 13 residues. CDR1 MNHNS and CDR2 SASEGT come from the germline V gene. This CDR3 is CASLTFPWTEAFF. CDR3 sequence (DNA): TGTGCCAGCCTGACATTTCCGTGGACTGAAGCTTTCTTT.

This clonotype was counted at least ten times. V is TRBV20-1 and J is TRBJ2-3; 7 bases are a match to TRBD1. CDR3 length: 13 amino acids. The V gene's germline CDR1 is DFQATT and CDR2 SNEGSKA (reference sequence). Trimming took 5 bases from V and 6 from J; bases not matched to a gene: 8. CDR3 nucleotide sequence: TGCAGTGCTTCACCTGGGACAGTTGATACGCAGTATTTT. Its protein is CSASPGTVDTQYF.

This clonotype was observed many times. CDR3 nucleotides: TGTGCCAGCAGTTTCGGAGGGGTGGCTAGCGGTTCCTACGAGCAGTACTTC. It specifies CASSFGGVASGSYEQYF. The chain carries TRBV28 and TRBJ2-7; 7 bases agree with TRBD2. This CDR3 has 17 residues. Trimming took 3 bases from V and 1 from J; bases not matched to a gene: 12. Germline CDR1 MDHEN, CDR2 SYDVKM.

CDR3 bases: TGTGCCAGCAGCGAGAGACTAGCGGGCCAAGAGACCCAGTACTTC. It specifies CASSERLAGQETQYF. This chain joins TRBV5-4 and TRBJ2-5, with 10 bases fitting TRBD2. Germline values: CDR1 SGHNT, CDR2 YYREEE (reference sequence). The CDR3 spans 15 residues. Trimming took 4 bases from V and 1 from J; bases not matched to a gene: 4.

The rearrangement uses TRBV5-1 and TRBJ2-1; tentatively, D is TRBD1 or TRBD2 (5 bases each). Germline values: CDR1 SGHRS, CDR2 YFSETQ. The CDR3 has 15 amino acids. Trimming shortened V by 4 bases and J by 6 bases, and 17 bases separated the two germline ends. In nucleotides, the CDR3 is TGCGCCAGCAGCCCTGGGACGGGTTGGAGCAATGAGCAGTTCTTC. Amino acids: CASSPGTGWSNEQFF.

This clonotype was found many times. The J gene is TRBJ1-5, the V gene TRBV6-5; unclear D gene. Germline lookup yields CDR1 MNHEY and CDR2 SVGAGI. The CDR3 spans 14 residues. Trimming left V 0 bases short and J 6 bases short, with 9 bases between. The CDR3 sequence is CASSYSYAGQPQHF. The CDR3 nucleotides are TGTGCCAGCAGTTACTCCTACGCAGGTCAGCCCCAGCATTTT.

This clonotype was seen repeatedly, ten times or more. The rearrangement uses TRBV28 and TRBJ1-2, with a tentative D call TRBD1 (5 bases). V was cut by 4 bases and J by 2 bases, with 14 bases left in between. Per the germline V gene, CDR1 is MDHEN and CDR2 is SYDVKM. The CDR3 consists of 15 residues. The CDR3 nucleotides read TGTGCCAGCAGTTCCTCCCGTGGGGCAAACTATGGCTACACCTTC. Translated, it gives CASSSSRGANYGYTF.

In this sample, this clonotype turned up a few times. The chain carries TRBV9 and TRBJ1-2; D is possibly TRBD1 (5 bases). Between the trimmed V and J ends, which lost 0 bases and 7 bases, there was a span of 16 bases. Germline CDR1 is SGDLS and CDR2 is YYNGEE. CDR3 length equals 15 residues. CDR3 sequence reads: CASSVDRTGRGGYTF. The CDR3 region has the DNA TGTGCCAGCAGCGTAGATAGAACGGGGAGGGGTGGCTACACCTTC.

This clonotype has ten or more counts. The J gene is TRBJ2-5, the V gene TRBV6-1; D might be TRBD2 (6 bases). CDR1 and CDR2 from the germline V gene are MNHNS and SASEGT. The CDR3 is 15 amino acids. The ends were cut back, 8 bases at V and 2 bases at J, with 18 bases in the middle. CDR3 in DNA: TGTGCCAGCTCCCCGGGGGTAGCCCTACAAGAGACCCAGTACTTC. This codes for CASSPGVALQETQYF.

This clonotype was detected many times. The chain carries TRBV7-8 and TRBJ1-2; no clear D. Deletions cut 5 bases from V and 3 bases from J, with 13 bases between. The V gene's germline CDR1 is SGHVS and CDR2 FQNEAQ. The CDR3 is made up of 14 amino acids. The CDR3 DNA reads TGTGCCAGCAGCCCGCGGTCGGGGTACTATGGCTACACCTTC. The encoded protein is CASSPRSGYYGYTF.

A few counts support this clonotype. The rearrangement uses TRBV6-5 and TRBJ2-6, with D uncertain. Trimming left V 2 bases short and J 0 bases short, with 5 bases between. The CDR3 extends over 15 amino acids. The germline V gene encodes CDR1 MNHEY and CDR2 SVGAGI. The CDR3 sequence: CASSYVYSGANVLTF. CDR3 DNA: TGTGCCAGCAGTTACGTCTACTCTGGGGCCAACGTCCTGACTTTC.